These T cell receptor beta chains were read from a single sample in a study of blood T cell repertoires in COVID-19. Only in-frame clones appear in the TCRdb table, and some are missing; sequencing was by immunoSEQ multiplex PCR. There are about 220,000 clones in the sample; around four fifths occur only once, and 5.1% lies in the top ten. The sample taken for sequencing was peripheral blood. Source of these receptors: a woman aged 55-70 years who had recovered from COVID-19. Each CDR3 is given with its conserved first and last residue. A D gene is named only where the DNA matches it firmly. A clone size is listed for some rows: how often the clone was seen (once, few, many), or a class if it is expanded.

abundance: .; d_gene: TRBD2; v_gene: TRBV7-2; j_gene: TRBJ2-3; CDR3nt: TGTGCCAGCAGTTCTAGCGGGGGGACCGATACGCAGTATTTT; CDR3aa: CASSSSGGTDTQYF
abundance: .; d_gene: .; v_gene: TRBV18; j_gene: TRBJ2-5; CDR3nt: TGTGCCAGCTCACCAGGCGGGGGCTCGGAGACCCAGTACTTC; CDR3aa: CASSPGGGSETQYF
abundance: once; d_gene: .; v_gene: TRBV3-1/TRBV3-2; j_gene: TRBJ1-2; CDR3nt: TGTGCCAGCAGCCAAGTTCGGGGGAGAGCTAACTATGGCTACACCTTC; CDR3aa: CASSQVRGRANYGYTF
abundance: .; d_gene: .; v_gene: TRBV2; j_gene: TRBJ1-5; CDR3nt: TGTGCCAGCAGCGCGACAGGTCGAGGTCAGCCCCAGCATTTT; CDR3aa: CASSATGRGQPQHF
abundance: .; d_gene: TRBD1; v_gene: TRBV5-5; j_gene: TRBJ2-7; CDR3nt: TGTGCCAGCAGCCGATGGACAGGGGACGACGAGCAGTACTTC; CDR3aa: CASSRWTGDDEQYF
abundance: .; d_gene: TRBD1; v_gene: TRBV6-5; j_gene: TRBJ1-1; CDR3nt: TGTGCCAGCAGCCAGGGACAGTGGAACACTGAAGCTTTCTTT; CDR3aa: CASSQGQWNTEAFF
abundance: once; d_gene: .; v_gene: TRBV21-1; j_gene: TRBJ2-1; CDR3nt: TGTGCCAGCAGCAAGGGAGATGAGCAGTTCTTC; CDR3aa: CASSKGDEQFF
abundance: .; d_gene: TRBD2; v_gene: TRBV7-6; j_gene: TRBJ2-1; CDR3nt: TGTGCCAGCAGCTTAGCTCCGGCTAGCGGGAATGAGCAGTTCTTC; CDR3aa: CASSLAPASGNEQFF
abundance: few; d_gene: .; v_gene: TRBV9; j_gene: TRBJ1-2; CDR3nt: TGTGCCAGCAGCGTAGTCCCACAGGGACATGGCTACACCTTC; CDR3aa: CASSVVPQGHGYTF
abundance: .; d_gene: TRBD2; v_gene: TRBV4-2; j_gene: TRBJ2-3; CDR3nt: TGTGCCAGCAGCCCATCTAGCGGGGGGGCGTTGTGGACAGATACGCAGTATTTT; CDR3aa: CASSPSSGGALWTDTQYF
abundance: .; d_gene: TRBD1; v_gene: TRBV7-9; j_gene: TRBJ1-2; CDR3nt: TGTGCCAGCAGCGGCGCTCCCGGGACAGGGTATGGCTACACCTTC; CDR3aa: CASSGAPGTGYGYTF
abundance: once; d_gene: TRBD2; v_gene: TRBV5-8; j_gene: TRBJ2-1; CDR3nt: TGTGCCAGCAGCTTGATACTAGCGGGGGGGCATCAGTTCTTC; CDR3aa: CASSLILAGGHQFF
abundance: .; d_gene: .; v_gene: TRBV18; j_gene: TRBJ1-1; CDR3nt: TGTGCCAGCTCACCACCGGCGTCGGGGGAAGCTTTCTTT; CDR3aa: CASSPPASGEAFF
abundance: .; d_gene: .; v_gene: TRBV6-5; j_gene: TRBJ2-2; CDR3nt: TGTGCCAGCAGTTACTACAACCCCGGGGAGCTGTTTTTT; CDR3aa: CASSYYNPGELFF
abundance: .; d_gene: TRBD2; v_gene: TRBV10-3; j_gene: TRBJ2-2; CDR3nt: TGTGCCATCAGTGAACTTCTAGCGGGGAACACCGGGGAGCTGTTTTTT; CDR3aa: CAISELLAGNTGELFF